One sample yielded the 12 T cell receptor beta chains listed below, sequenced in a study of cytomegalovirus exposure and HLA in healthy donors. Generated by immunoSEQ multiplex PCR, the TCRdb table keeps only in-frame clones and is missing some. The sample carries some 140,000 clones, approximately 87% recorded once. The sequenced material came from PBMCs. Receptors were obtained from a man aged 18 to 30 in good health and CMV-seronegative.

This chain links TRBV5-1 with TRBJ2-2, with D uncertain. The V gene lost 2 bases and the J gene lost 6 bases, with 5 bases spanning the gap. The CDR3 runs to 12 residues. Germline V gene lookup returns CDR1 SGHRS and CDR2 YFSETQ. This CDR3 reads CASSFPAGELFF. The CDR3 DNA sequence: TGCGCCAGCAGCTTCCCAGCCGGGGAGCTGTTTTTT.

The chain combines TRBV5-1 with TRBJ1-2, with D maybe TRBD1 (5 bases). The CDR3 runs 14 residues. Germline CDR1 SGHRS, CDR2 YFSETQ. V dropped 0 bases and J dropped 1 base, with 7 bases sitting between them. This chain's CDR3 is CASSLGQLNYGYTF. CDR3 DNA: TGCGCCAGCAGCTTGGGACAGCTTAACTATGGCTACACCTTC.

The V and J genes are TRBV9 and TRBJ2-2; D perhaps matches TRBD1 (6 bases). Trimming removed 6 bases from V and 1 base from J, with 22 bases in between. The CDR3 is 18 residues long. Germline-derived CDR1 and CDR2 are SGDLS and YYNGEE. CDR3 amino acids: CASTHGSGHRENTGELFF. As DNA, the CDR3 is TGTGCCAGCACCCACGGCTCGGGACATCGAGAGAACACCGGGGAGCTGTTTTTT.

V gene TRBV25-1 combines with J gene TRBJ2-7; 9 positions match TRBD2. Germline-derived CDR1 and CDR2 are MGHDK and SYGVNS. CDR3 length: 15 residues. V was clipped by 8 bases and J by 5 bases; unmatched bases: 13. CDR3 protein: CASGDGGGAGNEQYF. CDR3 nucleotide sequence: TGTGCCAGCGGGGACGGCGGGGGGGCCGGAAACGAGCAGTACTTC.

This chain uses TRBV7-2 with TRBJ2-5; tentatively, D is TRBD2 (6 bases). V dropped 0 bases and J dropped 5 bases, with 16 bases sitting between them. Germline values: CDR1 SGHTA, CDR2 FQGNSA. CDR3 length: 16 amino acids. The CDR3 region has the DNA TGTGCCAGCAGCTTAGCGAGGCTCGGGGGTGGGGAGACCCAGTACTTC. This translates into CASSLARLGGGETQYF. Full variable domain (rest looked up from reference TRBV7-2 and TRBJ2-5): GAGVSQSPSNKVTEKGKDVELRCDPISGHTALYWYRQSLGQGLEFLIYFQGNSAPDKSGLPSDRFSAERTGGSVSTLTIQRTQQEDSAVYLCASSLARLGGGETQYFGPGTRLLVL.

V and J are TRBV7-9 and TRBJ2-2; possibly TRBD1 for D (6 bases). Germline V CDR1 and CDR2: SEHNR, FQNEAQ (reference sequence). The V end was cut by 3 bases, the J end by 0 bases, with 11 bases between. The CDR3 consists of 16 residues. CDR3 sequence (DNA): TGTGCCAGCAGCTTTAGCCAGGGGCCGAACACCGGGGAGCTGTTTTTT. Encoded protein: CASSFSQGPNTGELFF.

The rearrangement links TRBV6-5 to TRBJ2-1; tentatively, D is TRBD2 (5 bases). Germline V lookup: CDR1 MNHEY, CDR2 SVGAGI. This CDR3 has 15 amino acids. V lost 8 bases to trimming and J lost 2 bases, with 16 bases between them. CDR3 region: CASGERLPTYNEQFF. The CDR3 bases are TGTGCCAGCGGCGAACGACTACCTACCTACAATGAGCAGTTCTTC.

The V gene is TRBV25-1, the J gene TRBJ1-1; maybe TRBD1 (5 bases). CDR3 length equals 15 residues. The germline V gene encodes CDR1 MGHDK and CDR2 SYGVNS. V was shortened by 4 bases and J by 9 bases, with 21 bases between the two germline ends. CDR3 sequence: CASSAQGTAKPQAFF. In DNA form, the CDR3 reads TGTGCCAGCAGTGCCCAGGGAACAGCGAAACCACAAGCTTTCTTT.

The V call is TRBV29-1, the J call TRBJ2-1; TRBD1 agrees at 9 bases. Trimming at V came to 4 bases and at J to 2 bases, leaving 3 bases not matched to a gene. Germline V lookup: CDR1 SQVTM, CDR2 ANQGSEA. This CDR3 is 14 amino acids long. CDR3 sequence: CSVGTGDAYNEQFF. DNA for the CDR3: TGCAGCGTTGGGACAGGGGACGCCTACAATGAGCAGTTCTTC.

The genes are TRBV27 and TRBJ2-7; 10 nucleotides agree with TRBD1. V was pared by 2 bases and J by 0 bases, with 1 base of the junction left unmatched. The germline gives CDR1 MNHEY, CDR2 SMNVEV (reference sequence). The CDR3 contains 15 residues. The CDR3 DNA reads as TGTGCCAGCAGTTTAGGGACAGGGGTCTCCTACGAGCAGTACTTC. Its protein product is CASSLGTGVSYEQYF.

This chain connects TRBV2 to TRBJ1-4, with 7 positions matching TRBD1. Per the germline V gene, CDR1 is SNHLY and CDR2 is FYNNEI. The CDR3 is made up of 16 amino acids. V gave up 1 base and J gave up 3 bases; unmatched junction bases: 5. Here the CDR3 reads CASSEVLTGANEKLFF. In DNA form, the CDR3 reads TGTGCCAGCAGTGAAGTGCTAACAGGGGCTAATGAAAAACTGTTTTTT.

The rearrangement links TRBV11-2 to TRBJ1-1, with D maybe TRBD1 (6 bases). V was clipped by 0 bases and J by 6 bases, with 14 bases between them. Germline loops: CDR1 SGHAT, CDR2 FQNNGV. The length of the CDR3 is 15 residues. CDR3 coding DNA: TGTGCCAGCAGCTTAGATGACAGGTCGGCCGCTGAAGCTTTCTTT. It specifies CASSLDDRSAAEAFF.